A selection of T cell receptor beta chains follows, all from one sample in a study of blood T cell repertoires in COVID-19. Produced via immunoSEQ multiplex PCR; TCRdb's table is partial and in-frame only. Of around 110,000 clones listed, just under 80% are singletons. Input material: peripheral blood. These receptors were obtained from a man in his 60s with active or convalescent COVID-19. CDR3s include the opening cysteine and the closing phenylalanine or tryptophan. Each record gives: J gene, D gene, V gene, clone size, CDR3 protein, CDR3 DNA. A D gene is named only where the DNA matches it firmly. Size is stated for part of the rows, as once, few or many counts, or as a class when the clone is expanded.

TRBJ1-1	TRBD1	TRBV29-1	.	CSVTGTAHTEAFF	TGCAGCGTAACCGGGACAGCACACACTGAAGCTTTCTTT
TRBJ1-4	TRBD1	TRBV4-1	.	CASSQVGADRGRGGLFF	TGCGCCAGCAGCCAAGTGGGCGCGGACAGGGGGCGGGGAGGGCTGTTTTTT
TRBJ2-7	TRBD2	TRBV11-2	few	CASSLSGSFPSYEQYF	TGTGCCAGCAGTCTCAGCGGGAGTTTTCCCTCCTACGAGCAGTACTTC
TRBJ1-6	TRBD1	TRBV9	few	CASSVEQGAVSPLHF	TGTGCCAGCAGCGTAGAGCAGGGGGCGGTTTCACCCCTCCACTTT
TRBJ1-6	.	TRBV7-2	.	CASSETAYNSPLHF	TGTGCCAGCAGCGAGACAGCGTATAATTCACCCCTCCACTTT
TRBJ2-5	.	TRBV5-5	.	CASSSRLDVSQYF	TGTGCCAGCAGCTCTCGACTAGACGTGTCCCAGTACTTC
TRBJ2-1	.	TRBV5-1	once	CASSVGPRGQFF	TGCGCCAGCAGCGTGGGACCTCGGGGGCAGTTCTTC
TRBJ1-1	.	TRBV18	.	CASSPPVSVNTEAFF	TGTGCCAGCTCACCACCCGTCTCGGTGAACACTGAAGCTTTCTTT
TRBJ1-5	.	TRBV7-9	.	CASSTTGNQPQHF	TGTGCCAGCAGCACTACAGGGAATCAGCCCCAGCATTTT
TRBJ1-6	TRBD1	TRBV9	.	CASSSTGGNNSPLHF	TGTGCCAGCAGCTCGACAGGGGGAAATAATTCACCCCTCCACTTT
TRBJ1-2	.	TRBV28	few	CASSLGGYGYTF	TGTGCCAGCAGTTTGGGGGGCTATGGCTACACCTTC
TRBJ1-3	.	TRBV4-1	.	CASSPHLGTTGDGGNTIYF	TGCGCCAGCAGCCCCCACCTCGGGACAACCGGAGATGGAGGAAACACCATATATTTT
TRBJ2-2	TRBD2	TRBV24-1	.	CATSDLPKAGVRTGELFF	TGTGCCACCAGTGATTTGCCAAAAGCGGGAGTACGTACCGGGGAGCTGTTTTTT
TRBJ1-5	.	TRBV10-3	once	CAISESTARNQPQHF	TGTGCCATCAGTGAGTCGACAGCGAGAAATCAGCCCCAGCATTTT
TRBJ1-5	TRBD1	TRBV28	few	CASSPTGGSNQPQHF	TGTGCCAGCAGTCCCACAGGGGGCTCCAATCAGCCCCAGCATTTT
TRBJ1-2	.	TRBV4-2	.	CASSQVGGHGYTF	TGTGCCAGCAGCCAAGTGGGGGGGCATGGCTACACCTTC
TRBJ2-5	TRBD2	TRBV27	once	CASSWTSGRETQYF	TGTGCCAGCAGTTGGACTAGCGGGAGAGAGACCCAGTACTTC
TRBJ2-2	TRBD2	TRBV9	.	CASSVDPSGSVTGELFF	TGTGCCAGCAGCGTAGACCCTAGCGGGAGCGTGACCGGGGAGCTGTTTTTT
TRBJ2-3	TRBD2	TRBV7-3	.	CASSKTSGGTNTQYF	TGTGCCAGCAGCAAGACTAGCGGAGGCACAAATACGCAGTATTTT
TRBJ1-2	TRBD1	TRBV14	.	CASSQKRGHNYTF	TGTGCCAGCAGCCAGAAAAGGGGGCATAACTACACCTTC
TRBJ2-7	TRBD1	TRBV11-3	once	CASSPDLQGTGLTTYEQYF	TGTGCCAGCAGCCCCGACCTACAGGGGACAGGCCTCACCACCTACGAGCAGTACTTC
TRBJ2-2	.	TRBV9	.	CASSSLAPGELFF	TGTGCCAGCAGCTCCCTAGCGCCCGGGGAGCTGTTTTTT
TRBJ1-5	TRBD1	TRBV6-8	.	CAGRDGTVGQPQHF	TGTGCCGGACGAGACGGGACAGTGGGTCAGCCCCAGCATTTT
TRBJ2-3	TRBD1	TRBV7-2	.	CASSITIRGDTQYF	TGTGCCAGCAGCATTACTATCAGGGGGGATACGCAGTATTTT
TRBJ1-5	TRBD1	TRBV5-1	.	CASSLGGGSQPQHF	TGCGCCAGCAGCTTGGGAGGGGGCAGTCAGCCCCAGCATTTT
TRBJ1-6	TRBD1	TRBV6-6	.	CASSAPTGTGDSPLHF	TGTGCCAGCAGTGCCCCCACCGGGACAGGGGATTCACCCCTCCACTTT
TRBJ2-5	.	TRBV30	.	CAWKTSVWETQYF	TGTGCCTGGAAAACGTCGGTCTGGGAGACCCAGTACTTC
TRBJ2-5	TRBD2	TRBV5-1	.	CASSAGVSYQETQYF	TGCGCCAGCAGCGCGGGGGTCTCGTACCAAGAGACCCAGTACTTC
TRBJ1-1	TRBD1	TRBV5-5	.	CASSLALTGIVNTEAFF	TGTGCCAGCAGCTTGGCCCTGACAGGGATAGTGAACACTGAAGCTTTCTTT
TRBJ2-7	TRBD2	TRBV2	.	CASFSGRPPYEQYF	TGTGCCAGCTTTAGCGGGAGGCCTCCCTACGAGCAGTACTTC
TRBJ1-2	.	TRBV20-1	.	CSASPDYGYTF	TGCAGTGCTAGTCCAGACTATGGCTACACCTTC
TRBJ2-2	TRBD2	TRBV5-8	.	CASSPGTSGRFTGELFF	TGTGCCAGCAGCCCTGGGACTAGCGGACGGTTCACCGGGGAGCTGTTTTTT
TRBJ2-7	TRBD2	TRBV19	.	CASSGTSGSRNEQYF	TGTGCCAGTTCCGGGACTAGCGGGAGTCGGAACGAGCAGTACTTC
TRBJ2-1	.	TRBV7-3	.	CASSLVRSEQFF	TGTGCCAGCAGCTTGGTACGGAGTGAGCAGTTCTTC
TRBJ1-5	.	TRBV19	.	CASHRTHQGLRQPQHF	TGTGCCAGCCACCGAACCCATCAGGGTCTACGGCAGCCCCAGCATTTT
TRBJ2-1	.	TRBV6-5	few	CASSPSEGGYNEQFF	TGTGCCAGCAGCCCCAGCGAAGGAGGCTACAATGAGCAGTTCTTC
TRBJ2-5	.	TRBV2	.	CASSEAAGGLRETQYF	TGTGCCAGCAGTGAAGCCGCTGGCGGCCTGAGGGAGACCCAGTACTTC
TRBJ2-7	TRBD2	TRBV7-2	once	CASSLRRENEQYF	TGTGCCAGCAGCTTAAGGCGGGAGAACGAGCAGTACTTC
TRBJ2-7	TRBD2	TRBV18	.	CASSPLSGAIQAYEQYF	TGTGCCAGCTCCCCTCTTAGCGGGGCCATACAAGCCTACGAGCAGTACTTC
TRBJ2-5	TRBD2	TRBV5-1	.	CASSGRGVSLGETQYF	TGCGCCAGCAGCGGGCGGGGGGTAAGCCTGGGAGAGACCCAGTACTTC
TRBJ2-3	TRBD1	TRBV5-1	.	CASSFGQDTDTQYF	TGCGCCAGCAGCTTCGGACAGGACACAGATACGCAGTATTTT
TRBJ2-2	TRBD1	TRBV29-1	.	CSVDRDRAGELFF	TGCAGCGTTGACCGGGACAGGGCCGGGGAGCTGTTTTTT
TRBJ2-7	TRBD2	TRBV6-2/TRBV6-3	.	CASSGRGTPYEQYF	TGTGCCAGCAGTGGGCGGGGGACCCCATACGAGCAGTACTTC
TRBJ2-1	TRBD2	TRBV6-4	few	CASSDSLAGANEQFF	TGTGCCAGCAGTGACTCTTTAGCGGGAGCCAATGAGCAGTTCTTC
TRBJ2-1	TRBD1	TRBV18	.	CASSPDRNRGSNEQFF	TGTGCCAGCTCACCAGATAGGAACAGGGGTAGCAATGAGCAGTTCTTC
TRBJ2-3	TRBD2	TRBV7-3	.	CASSLGQGGLAGGDTQYF	TGTGCCAGCAGCCTCGGACAGGGGGGACTAGCGGGAGGAGATACGCAGTATTTT
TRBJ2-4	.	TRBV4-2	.	CASSQEGSGWGLAKNIQYF	TGTGCCAGCAGCCAAGAGGGGAGTGGGTGGGGACTAGCCAAAAACATTCAGTACTTC
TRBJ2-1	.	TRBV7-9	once	CASSLAGLAYNEQFF	TGTGCCAGCAGCTTAGCGGGACTCGCCTACAATGAGCAGTTCTTC
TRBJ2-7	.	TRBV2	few	CASSEGGSAFYEQYF	TGTGCCAGCAGTGAAGGCGGAAGTGCCTTCTACGAGCAGTACTTC
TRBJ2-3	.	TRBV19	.	CASRASGTDTQYF	TGTGCCAGTAGGGCTAGCGGCACAGATACGCAGTATTTT